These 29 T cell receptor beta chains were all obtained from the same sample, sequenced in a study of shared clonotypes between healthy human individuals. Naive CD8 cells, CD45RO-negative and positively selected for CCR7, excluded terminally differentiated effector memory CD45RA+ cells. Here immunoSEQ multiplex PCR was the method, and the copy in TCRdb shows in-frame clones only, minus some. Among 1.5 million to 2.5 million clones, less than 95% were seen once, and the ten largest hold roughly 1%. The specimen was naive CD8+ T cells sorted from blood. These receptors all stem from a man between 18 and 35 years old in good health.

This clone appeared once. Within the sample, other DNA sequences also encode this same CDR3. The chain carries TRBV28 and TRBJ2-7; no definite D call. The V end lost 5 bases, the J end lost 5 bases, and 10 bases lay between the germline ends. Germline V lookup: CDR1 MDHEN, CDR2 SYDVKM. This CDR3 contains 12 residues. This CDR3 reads CASSPLLDEQYF. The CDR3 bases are TGTGCCAGCAGTCCACTCCTCGACGAGCAGTACTTC. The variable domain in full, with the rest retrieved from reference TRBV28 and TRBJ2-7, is DVKVTQSSRYLVKRTGEKVFLECVQDMDHENMFWYRQDPGLGLRLIYFSYDVKMKEKGDIPEGYSVSREKKERFSLILESASTNQTSMYLCASSPLLDEQYFGPGTRLTVT.

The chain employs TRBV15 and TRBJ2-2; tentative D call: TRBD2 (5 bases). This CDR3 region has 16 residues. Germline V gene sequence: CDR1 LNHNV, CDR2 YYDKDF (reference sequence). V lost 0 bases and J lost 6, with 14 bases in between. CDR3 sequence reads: CATSREQGREAGELFF. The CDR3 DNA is TGTGCCACCAGCAGAGAACAAGGGAGAGAGGCCGGGGAGCTGTTTTTT.

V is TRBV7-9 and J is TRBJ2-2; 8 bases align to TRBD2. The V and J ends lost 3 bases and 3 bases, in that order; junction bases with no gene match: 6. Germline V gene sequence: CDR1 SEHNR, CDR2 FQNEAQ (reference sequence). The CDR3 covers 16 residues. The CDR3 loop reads CASSFPSRGDTGELFF. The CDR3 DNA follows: TGTGCCAGCAGCTTCCCATCGCGGGGGGACACCGGGGAGCTGTTTTTT.

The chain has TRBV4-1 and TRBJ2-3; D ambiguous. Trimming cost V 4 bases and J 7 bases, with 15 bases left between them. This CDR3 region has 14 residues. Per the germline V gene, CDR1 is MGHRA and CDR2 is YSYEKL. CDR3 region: CASSPAPDGNTQYF. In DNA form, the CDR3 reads TGCGCCAGCAGCCCAGCGCCTGACGGAAATACGCAGTATTTT.

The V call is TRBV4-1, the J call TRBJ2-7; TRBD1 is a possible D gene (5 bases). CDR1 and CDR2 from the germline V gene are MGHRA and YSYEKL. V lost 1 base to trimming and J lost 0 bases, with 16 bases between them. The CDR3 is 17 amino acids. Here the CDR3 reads CASSQASTAGGSYEQYF. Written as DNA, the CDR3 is TGCGCCAGCAGCCAAGCCTCGACAGCCGGCGGCTCCTACGAGCAGTACTTC.

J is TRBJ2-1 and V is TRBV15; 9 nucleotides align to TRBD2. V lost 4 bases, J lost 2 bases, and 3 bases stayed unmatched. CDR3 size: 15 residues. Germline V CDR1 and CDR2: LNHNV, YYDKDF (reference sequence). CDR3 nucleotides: TGTGCCACCAGCACAGCGGGGGGACCCTACAATGAGCAGTTCTTC. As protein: CATSTAGGPYNEQFF.

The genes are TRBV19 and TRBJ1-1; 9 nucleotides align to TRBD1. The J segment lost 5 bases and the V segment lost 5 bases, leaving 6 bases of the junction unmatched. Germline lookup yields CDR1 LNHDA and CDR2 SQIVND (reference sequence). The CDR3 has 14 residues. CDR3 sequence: CASSFTGGMTEAFF. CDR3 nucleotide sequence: TGTGCCAGTAGTTTTACAGGGGGCATGACTGAAGCTTTCTTT.

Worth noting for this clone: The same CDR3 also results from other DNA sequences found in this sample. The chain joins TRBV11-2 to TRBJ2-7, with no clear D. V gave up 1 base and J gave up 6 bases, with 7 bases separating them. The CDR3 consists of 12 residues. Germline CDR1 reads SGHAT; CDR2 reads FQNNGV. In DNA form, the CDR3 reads TGTGCCAGCAGCTTAGGCGGATTCGAGCAGTACTTC. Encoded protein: CASSLGGFEQYF.

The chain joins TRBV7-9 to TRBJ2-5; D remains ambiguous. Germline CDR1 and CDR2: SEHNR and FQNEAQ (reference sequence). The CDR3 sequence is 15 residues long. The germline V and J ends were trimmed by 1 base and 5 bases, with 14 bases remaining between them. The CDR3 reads CASSLVVELEETQYF. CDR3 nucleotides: TGTGCCAGCAGCTTAGTGGTCGAGCTTGAGGAGACCCAGTACTTC.

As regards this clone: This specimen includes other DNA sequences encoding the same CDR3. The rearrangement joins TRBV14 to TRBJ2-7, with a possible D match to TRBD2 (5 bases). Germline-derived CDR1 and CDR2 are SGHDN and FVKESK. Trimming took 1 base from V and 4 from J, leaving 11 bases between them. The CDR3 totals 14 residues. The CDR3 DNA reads TGTGCCAGCAGCCAAGGAGTAGGAGGATACGAGCAGTACTTC. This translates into CASSQGVGGYEQYF.

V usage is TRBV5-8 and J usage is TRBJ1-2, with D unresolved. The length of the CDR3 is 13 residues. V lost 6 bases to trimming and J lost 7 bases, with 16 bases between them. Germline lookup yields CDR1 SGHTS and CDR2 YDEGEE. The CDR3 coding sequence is TGTGCCAGCAACATTATCGGGTTGTTTGGCTACACCTTC. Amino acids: CASNIIGLFGYTF.

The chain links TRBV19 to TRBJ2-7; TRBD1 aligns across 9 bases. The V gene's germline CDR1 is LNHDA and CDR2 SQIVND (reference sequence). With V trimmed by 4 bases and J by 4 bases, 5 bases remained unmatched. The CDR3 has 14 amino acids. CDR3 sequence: CASSTRTGEYEQYF. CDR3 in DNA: TGTGCCAGTAGTACCCGGACAGGGGAATACGAGCAGTACTTC.

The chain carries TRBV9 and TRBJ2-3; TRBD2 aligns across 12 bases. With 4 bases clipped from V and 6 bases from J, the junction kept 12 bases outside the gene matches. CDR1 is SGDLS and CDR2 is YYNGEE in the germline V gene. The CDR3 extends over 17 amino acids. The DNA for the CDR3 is TGTGCCAGCAGCCATGGGCCGGCTAGCGGGGGGGATGATACGCAGTATTTT. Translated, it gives CASSHGPASGGDDTQYF.

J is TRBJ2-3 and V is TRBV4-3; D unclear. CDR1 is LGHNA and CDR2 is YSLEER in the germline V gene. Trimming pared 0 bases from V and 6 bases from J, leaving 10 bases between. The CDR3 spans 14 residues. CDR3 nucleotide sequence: TGCGCCAGCAGCCAAGAGCCCTTTTTGGATACGCAGTATTTT. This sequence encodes CASSQEPFLDTQYF.

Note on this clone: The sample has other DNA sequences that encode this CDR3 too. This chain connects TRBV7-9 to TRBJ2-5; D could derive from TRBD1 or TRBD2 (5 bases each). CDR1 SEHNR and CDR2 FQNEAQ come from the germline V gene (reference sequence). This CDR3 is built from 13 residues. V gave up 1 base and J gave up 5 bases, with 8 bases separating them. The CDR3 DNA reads TGTGCCAGCAGCTTAGTCAGGGAGGAGACCCAGTACTTC. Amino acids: CASSLVREETQYF.

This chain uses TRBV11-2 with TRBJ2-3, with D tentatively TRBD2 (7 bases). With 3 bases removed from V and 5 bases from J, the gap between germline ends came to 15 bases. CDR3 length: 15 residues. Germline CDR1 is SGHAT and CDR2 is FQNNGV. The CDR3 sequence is CASSFGWGGEDTQYF. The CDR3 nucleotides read TGTGCCAGCAGCTTTGGATGGGGGGGCGAAGATACGCAGTATTTT.

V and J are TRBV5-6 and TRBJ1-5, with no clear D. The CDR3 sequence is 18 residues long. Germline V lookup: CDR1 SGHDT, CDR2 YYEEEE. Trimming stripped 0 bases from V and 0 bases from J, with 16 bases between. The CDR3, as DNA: TGTGCCAGCAGCTTGGGAGCGTATCTTTATGATAGCAATCAGCCCCAGCATTTT. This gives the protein CASSLGAYLYDSNQPQHF. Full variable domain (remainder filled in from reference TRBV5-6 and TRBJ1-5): DAGVTQSPTHLIKTRGQQVTLRCSPKSGHDTVSWYQQALGQGPQFIFQYYEEEERQRGNFPDRFSGHQFPNYSSELNVNALLLGDSALYLCASSLGAYLYDSNQPQHFGDGTRLSIL.

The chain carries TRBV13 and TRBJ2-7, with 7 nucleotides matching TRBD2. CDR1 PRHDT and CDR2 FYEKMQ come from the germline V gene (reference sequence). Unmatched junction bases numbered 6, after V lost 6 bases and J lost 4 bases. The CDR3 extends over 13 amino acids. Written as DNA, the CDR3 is TGTGCCAGCAGTCCTCGGGGGGAATACGAGCAGTACTTC. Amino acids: CASSPRGEYEQYF.

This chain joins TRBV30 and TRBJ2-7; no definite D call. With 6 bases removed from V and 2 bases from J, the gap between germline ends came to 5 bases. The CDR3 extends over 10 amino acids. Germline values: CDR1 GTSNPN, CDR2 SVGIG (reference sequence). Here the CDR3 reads CACGPYEQYF. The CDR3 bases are TGTGCCTGCGGACCCTACGAGCAGTACTTC.

In DNA, the CDR3 is TGTGCCAGCAGCCCTACCCCGGGACAGGGACGGGAGACCCAGTACTTC. Translating it yields CASSPTPGQGRETQYF. This chain uses TRBV9 with TRBJ2-5; TRBD1 matches 9 bases. The CDR3 has 16 amino acids. Germline trimming cut 4 bases from V and 5 bases from J; bases unmatched to any gene: 12. Per germline, CDR1 SGDLS and CDR2 YYNGEE.

The CDR3: CASSFHLNTEAFF. CDR3 in DNA: TGTGCCAGCAGCTTCCACTTGAACACTGAAGCTTTCTTT. The rearrangement links TRBV5-5 to TRBJ1-1; D not resolved. The germline gives CDR1 SGHKS, CDR2 YYEKEE (reference sequence). V was clipped by 2 bases and J by 0 bases, with 5 bases between them. The CDR3 length is 13 residues.

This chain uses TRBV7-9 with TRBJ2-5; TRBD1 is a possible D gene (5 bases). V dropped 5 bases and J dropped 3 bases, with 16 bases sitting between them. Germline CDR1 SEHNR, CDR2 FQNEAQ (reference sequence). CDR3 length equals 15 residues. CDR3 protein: CASSRTNQGKETQYF. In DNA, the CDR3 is TGTGCCAGCAGCCGTACTAACCAGGGTAAAGAGACCCAGTACTTC.

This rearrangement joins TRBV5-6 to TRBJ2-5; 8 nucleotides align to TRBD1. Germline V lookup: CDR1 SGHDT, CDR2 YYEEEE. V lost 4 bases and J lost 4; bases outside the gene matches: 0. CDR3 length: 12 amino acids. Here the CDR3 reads CASSGQGETQYF. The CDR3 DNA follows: TGTGCCAGCAGCGGACAGGGAGAGACCCAGTACTTC.

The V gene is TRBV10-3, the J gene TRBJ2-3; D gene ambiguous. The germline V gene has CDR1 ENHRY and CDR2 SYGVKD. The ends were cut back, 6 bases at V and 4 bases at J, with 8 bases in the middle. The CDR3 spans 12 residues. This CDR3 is CAISYGADTQYF. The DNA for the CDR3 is TGTGCCATCAGCTACGGCGCAGATACGCAGTATTTT.

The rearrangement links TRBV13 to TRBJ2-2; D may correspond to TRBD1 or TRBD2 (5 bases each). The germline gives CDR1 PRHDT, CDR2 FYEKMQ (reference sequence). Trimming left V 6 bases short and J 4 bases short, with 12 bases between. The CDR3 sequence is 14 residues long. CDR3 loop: CASSEKGSTGELFF. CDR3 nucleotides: TGTGCCAGCAGTGAGAAGGGGAGCACCGGGGAGCTGTTTTTT. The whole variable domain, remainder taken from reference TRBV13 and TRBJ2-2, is AAGVIQSPRHLIKEKRETATLKCYPIPRHDTVYWYQQGPGQDPQFLISFYEKMQSDKGSIPDRFSAQQFSDYHSELNMSSLELGDSALYFCASSEKGSTGELFFGEGSRLTVL.

The CDR3 DNA is TGTGCCAGTAGTACCAGACAGGGCTCCTACGAGCAGTACTTC. Encoded protein: CASSTRQGSYEQYF. V and J are TRBV19 and TRBJ2-7; 7 bases agree with TRBD1. The germline gives CDR1 LNHDA, CDR2 SQIVND (reference sequence). CDR3 length: 14 amino acids. V lost 4 bases and J lost 0; bases outside the gene matches: 3.

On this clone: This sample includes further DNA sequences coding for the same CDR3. In nucleotides, the CDR3 is TGCGCCAGCAGCGCGGGACCCTCAACAGATACGCAGTATTTT. As protein: CASSAGPSTDTQYF. The chain is built from TRBV4-1 and TRBJ2-3, with D possibly matching TRBD2 (6 bases). CDR3 length: 14 residues. Trimming removed 5 bases from V and 3 bases from J, with 12 bases in between. Germline V gives CDR1 MGHRA, CDR2 YSYEKL.

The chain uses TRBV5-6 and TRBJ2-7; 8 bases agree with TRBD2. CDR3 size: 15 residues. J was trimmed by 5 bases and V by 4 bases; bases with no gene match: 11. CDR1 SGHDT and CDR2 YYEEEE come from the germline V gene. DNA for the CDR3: TGTGCCAGCAGCCCTGAACTAGCGGCCCAGGACGAGCAGTACTTC. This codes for CASSPELAAQDEQYF.

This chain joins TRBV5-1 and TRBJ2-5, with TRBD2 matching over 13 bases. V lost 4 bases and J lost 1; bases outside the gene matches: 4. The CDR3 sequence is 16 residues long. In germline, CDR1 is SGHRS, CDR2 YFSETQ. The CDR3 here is CASSLRLAGGQETQYF. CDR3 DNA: TGCGCCAGCAGCCTTAGACTAGCGGGAGGCCAAGAGACCCAGTACTTC.